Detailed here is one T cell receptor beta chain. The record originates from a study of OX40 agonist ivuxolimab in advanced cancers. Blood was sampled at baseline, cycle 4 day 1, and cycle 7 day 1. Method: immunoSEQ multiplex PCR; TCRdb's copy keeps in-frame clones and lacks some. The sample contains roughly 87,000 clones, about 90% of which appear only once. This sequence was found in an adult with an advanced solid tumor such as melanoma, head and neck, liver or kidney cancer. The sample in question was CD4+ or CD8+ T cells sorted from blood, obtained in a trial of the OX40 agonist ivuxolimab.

CDR3 residues: CASSGSNEQFF. DNA for the CDR3: TGTGCCAGCAGCGGCTCCAATGAGCAGTTCTTC. The chain links TRBV9 to TRBJ2-1; D uncertain. V gave up 3 bases and J gave up 6 bases, with 4 bases separating them. CDR1 and CDR2 (germline): SGDLS, YYNGEE. The CDR3 loop spans 11 amino acids.